This T cell receptor beta chain was obtained from a study of T cell repertoires in aging, cancer and after chemotherapy. Rearranged V-D-J TRB sequences were amplified with a mixed TRB-A/B primer pool. MiXCR, run by TCRdb on the multiplex PCR reads, gives a single entry per CDR3 protein. The sample carries approximately 6,600 distinct CDR3 sequences, about 26% recorded once. Peripheral blood genomic DNA, not sorted cells or RNA, was the template. This CDR3 spans 14 amino acids. Looked up from germline, CDR1 is MNHEY and CDR2 is SVGAGI. Trimming left V 1 base short and J 0 bases short, with 7 bases between.

This TCR was sampled from a human donor with a blood cancer. The donor label of this sample is uncertain. The chain employs TRBV6-5 and TRBJ2-7; no firm D call. Input material: blood. The CDR3 DNA reads TGTGCCAGCAGTTACTTCCCTTACTCCTACGAGCAGTACTTC. This translates into CASSYFPYSYEQYF.